The rows below give T cell receptor beta chains drawn from one sample of a study of kidney transplant recipient with SARS-CoV-2 infection. MiXCR, applied by TCRdb to the reads, yields one record per CDR3 protein. The sample records 200,000 to 300,000 distinct CDR3 sequences, 25% to 35% being singletons. Source: a blood sample, taken at baseline and on day 111 from a kidney transplant recipient. Receptor source: a male patient aged 25-45 years who had COVID-19 and was a kidney transplant recipient. Some T cells may be provided by the graft donor. The CDR3 runs from the conserved cysteine through the conserved F or W. Only part of the rows carry a size: once, few, many, or a class if the clone is expanded.

v_gene: TRBV5-1
abundance: .
j_gene: TRBJ2-5
CDR3aa: CASSLGTSQETRYF

v_gene: TRBV30
abundance: few
j_gene: TRBJ1-4
CDR3aa: CAWSGRGARNEKLFF

v_gene: TRBV20-1
abundance: many
j_gene: TRBJ2-7
CDR3aa: CSATPIHYEQYF

v_gene: TRBV4-1
abundance: many
j_gene: TRBJ2-7
CDR3aa: CASSQGYQGSYEQYF

v_gene: TRBV6-6
abundance: few
j_gene: TRBJ1-2
CDR3aa: CASSRGSGGRKTYGYTF

v_gene: TRBV21-1
abundance: many
j_gene: TRBJ2-3
CDR3aa: CASRVRIATVMQDTQYF

v_gene: TRBV4-3
abundance: .
j_gene: TRBJ2-1
CDR3aa: CASSQDRLRYNEQFF

v_gene: TRBV5-3
abundance: many
j_gene: TRBJ1-2
CDR3aa: CARLFKVVRKTYGYTF

v_gene: TRBV7-6
abundance: .
j_gene: TRBJ1-1
CDR3aa: CANSLSVNTEAFF

v_gene: TRBV7-2
abundance: many
j_gene: TRBJ1-2
CDR3aa: CASSESFRDGKTYGYTF

v_gene: TRBV10-3
abundance: many
j_gene: TRBJ2-1
CDR3aa: CAISGWGRAGEQFF

v_gene: TRBV7-8
abundance: many
j_gene: TRBJ2-7
CDR3aa: CASSLARGGFTYEQYF

v_gene: TRBV28
abundance: many
j_gene: TRBJ2-7
CDR3aa: CASSLLASCEQYF

v_gene: TRBV3-1
abundance: many
j_gene: TRBJ2-5
CDR3aa: CASSNLSPISFSETQYF

v_gene: TRBV30
abundance: .
j_gene: TRBJ2-1
CDR3aa: CAWSVLSSGRTEQFF

v_gene: TRBV20-1
abundance: many
j_gene: TRBJ1-1
CDR3aa: CGTSGSSTEAFF

v_gene: TRBV12-3/TRBV12-4
abundance: many
j_gene: TRBJ1-2
CDR3aa: CASSNQVSFRKTYGYTF

v_gene: TRBV27
abundance: many
j_gene: TRBJ2-1
CDR3aa: CASTGTGRSYNEQFF

v_gene: TRBV6-6
abundance: many
j_gene: TRBJ1-2
CDR3aa: CASSYTQGGRKTYGYTF

v_gene: TRBV11-1
abundance: few
j_gene: TRBJ2-1
CDR3aa: CASGFPGSYNEQFF

v_gene: TRBV24-1
abundance: many
j_gene: TRBJ2-5
CDR3aa: CATSDFRQGGETQYF

v_gene: TRBV24-1
abundance: many
j_gene: TRBJ2-1
CDR3aa: CATSDPQLGGRDEQFF

v_gene: TRBV7-2
abundance: many
j_gene: TRBJ1-2
CDR3aa: CASSDFHRDGKTYGYTF

v_gene: TRBV19
abundance: many
j_gene: TRBJ2-4
CDR3aa: CASSIDSGTSGWVAKNIQYF

v_gene: TRBV28
abundance: many
j_gene: TRBJ2-7
CDR3aa: CASSTPGLAPYEQYF

v_gene: TRBV24-1
abundance: many
j_gene: TRBJ2-1
CDR3aa: CATSDNVNEQFF

v_gene: TRBV19
abundance: many
j_gene: TRBJ1-6
CDR3aa: CASNDRGNSPLHF

v_gene: TRBV20-1
abundance: .
j_gene: TRBJ2-6
CDR3aa: CSAREESGANVLTF

v_gene: TRBV2
abundance: many
j_gene: TRBJ1-4
CDR3aa: CASRRTGATNEKLFF

v_gene: TRBV28
abundance: many
j_gene: TRBJ1-1
CDR3aa: CASNTQALGAFF

v_gene: TRBV5-4
abundance: .
j_gene: .
CDR3aa: CASSLVPPGLQETQYF

v_gene: TRBV7-3
abundance: many
j_gene: TRBJ2-6
CDR3aa: CASKGALISGANVLTF

v_gene: TRBV15
abundance: many
j_gene: TRBJ1-4
CDR3aa: CATSTGVPNEKLFF

v_gene: TRBV29-1
abundance: .
j_gene: TRBJ2-1
CDR3aa: CSVVGGGVYNEQFF

v_gene: TRBV12-5
abundance: many
j_gene: TRBJ1-2
CDR3aa: CASGCNNLQGKTYGYTF

v_gene: TRBV6-2/TRBV6-3
abundance: many
j_gene: TRBJ1-2
CDR3aa: CASSTCPCIGKTYGYTF

v_gene: TRBV29-1
abundance: many
j_gene: TRBJ1-1
CDR3aa: CSVGGLSEAFF

v_gene: TRBV9
abundance: many
j_gene: TRBJ1-2
CDR3aa: CASSSPHGGVYGYTF

v_gene: TRBV3-1
abundance: many
j_gene: TRBJ2-2
CDR3aa: CASSQVVRLGDTGELFF

v_gene: TRBV3-1
abundance: many
j_gene: TRBJ1-2
CDR3aa: CASSFRVTLRKTYGYTF

v_gene: TRBV6-5
abundance: .
j_gene: TRBJ2-1
CDR3aa: CASSHSGGLYNEQFF

v_gene: TRBV6-5
abundance: many
j_gene: TRBJ1-1
CDR3aa: CASSERGFTEAFF

v_gene: TRBV6-4
abundance: .
j_gene: TRBJ1-2
CDR3aa: CASSRRDSHGRTHGYTF

v_gene: TRBV11-1
abundance: few
j_gene: TRBJ1-2
CDR3aa: CASSDGRKAGKTYGYTF

v_gene: TRBV7-2
abundance: many
j_gene: TRBJ1-2
CDR3aa: CASSFSGANYGYTF